The TCR beta chain described here comes from a study of cytomegalovirus exposure and HLA in healthy donors. On this clone: Its matching antigen is unknown.

Trimming removed 0 bases at V and 13 bases at J, with 18 bases between. This CDR3 spans 14 amino acids. CDR1 SGHTA and CDR2 FQGNSA come from the germline V gene. Findings of the study overall: In a later analysis, compared with equally common non-associated chains, HLA-associated beta chains were more expanded.

Researchers ran the PCR with 60 Vbeta and 13 Jbeta primers. Profiling relied on immunoSEQ multiplex PCR, and the TCRdb table lists in-frame clones only, not all of them. Here the sample spans 160,000 or so clones, over 80% being singletons. This chain links TRBV7-2 with TRBJ1-1, with D perhaps matching TRBD1 (6 bases). The sequence came from a woman between 18 and 30 years old in good health and CMV-seronegative. The sequenced sample consisted of PBMCs. The CDR3 sequence: CASSLAVGRGRGFF. The CDR3 region has the DNA TGTGCCAGCAGCTTAGCCGTAGGCAGGGGACGTGGTTTCTTT.